This T cell receptor beta chain was identified during a study of cytotoxic CD8 clonotypes in ibrutinib-treated CLL. In the study overall: IGHV unmutated 17 to 18; relapsed/refractory some ten; treatment-naive around 14. Responses: approximately 24 partial, 2 complete; after median around 70 months, approximately 15 stayed remitted, approximately twelve progressed. Samples showed on average about 260,000 productive templates and about 100,000 productive rearrangements.

In germline, CDR1 is LNHDA, CDR2 SQIVND (reference sequence). This CDR3 is built from 13 residues. Trimming left V 7 bases short and J 5 bases short, with 14 bases between. Genomic DNA for TCR beta libraries, 2 to 2.5 micrograms, came from cryopreserved PBMCs. This clone came up once. Data came from immunoSEQ multiplex PCR; TCRdb stores just in-frame clones and leaves some out. The table includes some 140,000 clones, around 93% detected once. The genes are TRBV19 and TRBJ1-2, with D possibly matching TRBD1 (5 bases). The input for sequencing was PBMCs, taken after 12 months of ibrutinib treatment. The sequence was collected from a human donor with chronic lymphocytic leukemia. CDR3 nucleotides: TGTGCCAGTACCGCAAGGACAAGTTATGGCTACACCTTC. Translation: CASTARTSYGYTF.